This T cell receptor (beta chain) was sequenced during a study of T cells after somatic rescue of genetic block. TCRdb's copy holds only in-frame clones and misses some; the assay was immunoSEQ multiplex PCR. Here the sample spans 15,000 or so clones, 55% to 75% being singletons. Germline V gene lookup returns CDR1 SGHTA and CDR2 FQGNSA. This CDR3 spans 16 amino acids. V lost 2 bases to trimming and J lost 3 bases, with 17 bases between them. The TCR was taken from a boy younger than 18. Source material: peripheral blood mononuclear cells (PBMCs). The chain joins TRBV7-2 to TRBJ2-7; tentatively, D is TRBD1 (7 bases). Here the CDR3 reads CASSLMAGGSYYEQYF. CDR3 in DNA: TGTGCCAGCAGCTTAATGGCAGGGGGGTCTTACTACGAGCAGTACTTC.